This TCR beta chain derives from a study of blood T cell repertoires in COVID-19. In the study overall: In each case, the material was cDNA or gDNA derived from T cells, B-cell-depleted T cells, or PBMCs.

Under the authors' procedure: Estimated nucleated cell counts came from reference gene primer amplification. Generated by immunoSEQ multiplex PCR, the TCRdb table keeps only in-frame clones and is missing some. D and trimming were read from the DNA, whereas the V and J calls and clone size are those reported in that table. The sample has fewer than 250,000 clones, about 88% seen once. The sequencing sample was made of peripheral blood. The receptor was derived from a man in his 60s with acute or convalescent COVID-19.

In DNA, the CDR3 is TGTGCCAGCAGTTTAGCGCGACAGAACACCGGGGAGCTGTTTTTT. Its protein product is CASSLARQNTGELFF. The rearrangement uses TRBV28 and TRBJ2-2; D is ambiguous. CDR1 is MDHEN, CDR2 SYDVKM, per germline. There are 15 residues in the CDR3. V lost 2 bases and J 1 base, leaving 8 bases between the germline ends.